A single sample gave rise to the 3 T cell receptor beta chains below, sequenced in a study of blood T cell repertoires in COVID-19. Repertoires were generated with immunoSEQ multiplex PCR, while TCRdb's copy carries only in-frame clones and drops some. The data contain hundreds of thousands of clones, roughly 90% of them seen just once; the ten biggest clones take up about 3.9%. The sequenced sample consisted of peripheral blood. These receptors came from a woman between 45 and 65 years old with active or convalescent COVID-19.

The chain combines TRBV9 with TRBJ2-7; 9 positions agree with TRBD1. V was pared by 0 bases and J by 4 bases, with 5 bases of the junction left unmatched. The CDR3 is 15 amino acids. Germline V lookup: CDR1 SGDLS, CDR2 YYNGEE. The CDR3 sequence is CASSVVGTGSYEQYF. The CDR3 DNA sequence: TGTGCCAGCAGCGTAGTCGGGACAGGGTCTTACGAGCAGTACTTC.

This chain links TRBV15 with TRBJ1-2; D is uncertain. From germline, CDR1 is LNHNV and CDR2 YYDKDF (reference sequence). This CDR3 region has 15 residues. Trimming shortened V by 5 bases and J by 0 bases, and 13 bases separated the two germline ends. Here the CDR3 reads CATSVGEGTNYGYTF. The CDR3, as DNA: TGTGCCACCAGCGTCGGGGAGGGAACTAACTATGGCTACACCTTC.

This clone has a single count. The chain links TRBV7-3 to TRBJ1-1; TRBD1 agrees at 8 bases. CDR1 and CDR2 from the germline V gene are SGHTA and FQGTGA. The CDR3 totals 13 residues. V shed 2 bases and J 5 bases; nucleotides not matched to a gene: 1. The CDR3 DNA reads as TGTGCCAGCAGCTTAGGACAGGGAACTGAAGCTTTCTTT. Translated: CASSLGQGTEAFF.